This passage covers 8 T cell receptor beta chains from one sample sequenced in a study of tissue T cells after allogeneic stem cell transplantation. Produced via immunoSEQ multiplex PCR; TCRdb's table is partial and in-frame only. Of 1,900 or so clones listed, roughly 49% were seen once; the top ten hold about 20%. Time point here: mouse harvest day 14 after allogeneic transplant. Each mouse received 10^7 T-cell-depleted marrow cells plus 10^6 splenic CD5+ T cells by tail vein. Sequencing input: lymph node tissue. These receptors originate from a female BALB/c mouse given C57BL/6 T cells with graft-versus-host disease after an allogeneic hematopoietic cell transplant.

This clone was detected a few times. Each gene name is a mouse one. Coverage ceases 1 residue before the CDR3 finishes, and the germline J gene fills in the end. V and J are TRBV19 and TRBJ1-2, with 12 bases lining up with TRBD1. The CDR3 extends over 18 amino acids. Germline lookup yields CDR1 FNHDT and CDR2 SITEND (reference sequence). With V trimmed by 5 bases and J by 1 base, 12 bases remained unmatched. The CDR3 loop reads CASSRDRGRRGGNSDYTF. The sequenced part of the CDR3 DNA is TGTGCCAGCAGCCGGGACAGGGGGCGCCGAGGGGGAAACTCCGACTACACC.

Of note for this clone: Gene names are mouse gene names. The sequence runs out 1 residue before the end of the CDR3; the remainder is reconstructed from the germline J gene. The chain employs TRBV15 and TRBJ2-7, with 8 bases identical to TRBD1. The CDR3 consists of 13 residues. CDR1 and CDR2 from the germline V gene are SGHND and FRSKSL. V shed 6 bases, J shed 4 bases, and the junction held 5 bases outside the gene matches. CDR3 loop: CASSRDRFYEQYF. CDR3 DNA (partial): TGTGCCAGCAGCCGGGACAGGTTTTATGAACAGTAC. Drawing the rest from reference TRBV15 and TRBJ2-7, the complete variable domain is DAGVTQTPRHEVAEKGQTIILKCEPVSGHNDLFWYRQTKIQGLELLSYFRSKSLMEDGGAFKDRFKAEMLNSSFSTLKIQPTEPKDSAVYLCASSRDRFYEQYFGPGTRLTVL.

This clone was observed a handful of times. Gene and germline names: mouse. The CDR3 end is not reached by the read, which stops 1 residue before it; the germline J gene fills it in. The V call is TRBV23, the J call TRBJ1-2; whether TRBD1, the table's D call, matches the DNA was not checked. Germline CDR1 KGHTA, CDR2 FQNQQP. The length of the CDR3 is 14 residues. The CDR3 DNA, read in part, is TGCTCCAGCAGTGGGGACAGGGGGTCCTCCGACTACACC. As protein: CSSSGDRGSSDYT. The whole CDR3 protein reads CSSSGDRGSSDYTF.

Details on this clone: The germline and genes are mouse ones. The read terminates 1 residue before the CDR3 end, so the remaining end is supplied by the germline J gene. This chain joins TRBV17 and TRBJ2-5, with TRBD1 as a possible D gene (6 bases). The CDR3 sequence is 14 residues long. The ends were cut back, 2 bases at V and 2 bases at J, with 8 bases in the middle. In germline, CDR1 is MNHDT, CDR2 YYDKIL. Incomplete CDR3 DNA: TGTGCTAGCAGTAGAAGGGGGAGCCAAGACACCCAGTAC. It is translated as CASSRRGSQDTQY. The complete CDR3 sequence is CASSRRGSQDTQYF.

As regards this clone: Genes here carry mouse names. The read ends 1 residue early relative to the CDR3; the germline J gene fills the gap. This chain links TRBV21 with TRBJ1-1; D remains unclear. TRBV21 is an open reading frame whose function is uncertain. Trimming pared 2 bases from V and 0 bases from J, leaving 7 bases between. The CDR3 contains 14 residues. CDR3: CASSQETSNTEVFF. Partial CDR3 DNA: TGTGCTAGCAGTCAAGAGACATCAAACACAGAAGTCTTC.

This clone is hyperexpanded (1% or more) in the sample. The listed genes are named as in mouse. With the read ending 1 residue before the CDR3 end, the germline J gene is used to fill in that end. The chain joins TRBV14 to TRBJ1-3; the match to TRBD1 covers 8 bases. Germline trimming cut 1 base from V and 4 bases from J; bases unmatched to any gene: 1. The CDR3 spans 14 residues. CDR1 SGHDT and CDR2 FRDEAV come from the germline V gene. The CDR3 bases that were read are TGTGCCAGCAGTTTCGCAGGGGGCGGAAATACGCTCTAT. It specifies CASSFAGGGNTLY. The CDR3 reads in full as CASSFAGGGNTLYF.

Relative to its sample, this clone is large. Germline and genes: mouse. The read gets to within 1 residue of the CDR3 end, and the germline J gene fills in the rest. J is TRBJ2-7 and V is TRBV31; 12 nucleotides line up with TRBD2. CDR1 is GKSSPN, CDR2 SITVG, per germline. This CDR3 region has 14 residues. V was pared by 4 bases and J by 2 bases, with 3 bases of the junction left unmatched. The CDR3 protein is CAWKDWGGAYEQYF. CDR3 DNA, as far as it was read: TGTGCCTGGAAAGACTGGGGGGGCGCCTATGAACAGTAC.

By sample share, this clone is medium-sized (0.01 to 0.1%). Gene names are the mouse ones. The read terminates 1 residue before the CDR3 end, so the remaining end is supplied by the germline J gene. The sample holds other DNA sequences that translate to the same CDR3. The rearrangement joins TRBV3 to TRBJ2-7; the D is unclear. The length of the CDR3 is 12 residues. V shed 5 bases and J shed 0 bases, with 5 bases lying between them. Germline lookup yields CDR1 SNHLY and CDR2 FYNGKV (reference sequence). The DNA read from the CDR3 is TGTGCCAGCAGCCCCTCCTCCTATGAACAGTAC. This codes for CASSPSSYEQY. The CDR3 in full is CASSPSSYEQYF.